One and the same sample provided the 9 T cell receptor beta chains below, sequenced in a study of shared clonotypes between healthy human individuals. The method was immunoSEQ multiplex PCR; TCRdb's version includes in-frame clones alone and lacks a portion of them. This table holds hundreds of thousands of clones, 97% found once. The sample was naive CD4+ T cells sorted from blood. Noted subset: CD45RA+ positively selected. These receptor sequences come from a woman aged 25 to 39 in good health.

CDR3 DNA: TGTGCCAGCAGCTGGGGGACTGTAAAAGAGACCCAGTACTTC. Its translation is CASSWGTVKETQYF. The J gene is TRBJ2-5, the V gene TRBV5-6, with a possible D match to TRBD2 (6 bases). The V and J ends lost 3 bases and 3 bases respectively, with 12 bases between them. The CDR3 runs to 14 residues. Germline V CDR1 and CDR2: SGHDT, YYEEEE.

CDR3 bases: TGTGCCAGCGTGAGTCATCGGGACTCAGCTTACGAGCAGTACTTC. Amino acid sequence: CASVSHRDSAYEQYF. This chain connects TRBV6-6 to TRBJ2-7; a weak D match, TRBD2 (6 bases). The germline gives CDR1 MNHNY, CDR2 SVGAGI (reference sequence). The length of the CDR3 is 15 residues. V lost 8 bases to trimming and J lost 4 bases, with 21 bases between them.

The rearrangement uses TRBV27 and TRBJ1-1; maybe TRBD1 (5 bases). CDR1 and CDR2 from the germline V gene are MNHEY and SMNVEV (reference sequence). With 5 bases removed from V and 3 bases from J, the gap between germline ends came to 16 bases. The length of the CDR3 is 15 residues. The CDR3 spells CASSPSRAGDTEAFF. CDR3 sequence (DNA): TGTGCCAGCAGTCCATCACGGGCGGGGGACACTGAAGCTTTCTTT.

The chain combines TRBV2 with TRBJ1-1; D is uncertain. This CDR3 has 13 amino acids. Deletions cut 7 bases from V and 5 bases from J, with 14 bases between. Per the germline V gene, CDR1 is SNHLY and CDR2 is FYNNEI. The CDR3 reads CASIVLGGTEAFF. Written as DNA, the CDR3 is TGTGCCAGCATTGTACTCGGTGGTACTGAAGCTTTCTTT.

The V call is TRBV6-5, the J call TRBJ2-7; 7 positions agree with TRBD1. Germline assignment: CDR1 MNHEY and CDR2 SVGAGI. J lost 5 bases, V lost 4 bases, and 8 bases had no gene match. The CDR3 sequence is 14 residues long. The CDR3 is CASSSQQGIHEQYF. The CDR3, as DNA: TGTGCCAGCAGTTCCCAACAGGGGATTCACGAGCAGTACTTC.

The rearrangement uses TRBV18 and TRBJ2-2; D perhaps matches TRBD1 (10 bases). Trimming stripped 3 bases from V and 0 bases from J, with 23 bases between. The CDR3 sequence is 20 residues long. The germline CDR1 and CDR2 sequences are KGHSH and LQKENI. CDR3 amino acids: CASSPTGGLTSGTNTGELFF. CDR3 bases: TGTGCCAGCTCACCGACAGGGGGCCTGACTAGCGGAACGAACACCGGGGAGCTGTTTTTT.

The rearrangement links TRBV18 to TRBJ1-4; D uncertain. The CDR3 consists of 17 residues. Trimming stripped 2 bases from V and 0 bases from J, with 13 bases between. Per the germline V gene, CDR1 is KGHSH and CDR2 is LQKENI. CDR3 bases: TGTGCCAGCTCACCAAGGGAGCAGTCAGCAACTAATGAAAAACTGTTTTTT. It encodes CASSPREQSATNEKLFF.

The V gene is TRBV7-6, the J gene TRBJ2-3, with 15 bases lining up with TRBD2. Looked up from germline, CDR1 is SGHVS and CDR2 is FNYEAQ. There are 19 residues in the CDR3. Trimming at V came to 1 base and at J to 5 bases, leaving 10 bases not matched to a gene. CDR3 bases: TGTGCCAGCAGCTTAGAATCCCCGGGACTAGCGGGAGGACGAGATACGCAGTATTTT. It encodes CASSLESPGLAGGRDTQYF.

This chain joins TRBV2 and TRBJ2-7, with 8 bases aligning to TRBD2. V was clipped by 7 bases and J by 2 bases; unmatched bases: 13. Per germline, CDR1 SNHLY and CDR2 FYNNEI. The CDR3 is 16 amino acids. CDR3 amino acids: CASKIRLAGLTYEQYF. The CDR3 DNA follows: TGTGCCAGCAAAATCAGGCTAGCGGGTCTTACCTACGAGCAGTACTTC. Full variable domain (rest looked up from reference TRBV2 and TRBJ2-7): EPEVTQTPSHQVTQMGQEVILRCVPISNHLYFYWYRQILGQKVEFLVSFYNNEISEKSEIFDDQFSVERPDGSNFTLKIRSTKLEDSAMYFCASKIRLAGLTYEQYFGPGTRLTVT.